The subject of this entry is one T cell receptor beta chain. Antigen: not known. Trimming at V came to 1 base and at J to 5 bases, leaving 6 bases not matched to a gene. Germline-derived CDR1 and CDR2 are SGHTA and FQGNSA. The CDR3 consists of 15 residues. This entry is derived from a study of T cell responses to AZD1222 COVID-19 vaccine. Clones were read by immunoSEQ multiplex PCR, and TCRdb kept only the in-frame ones, dropping some. The sample yields over 85,000 clones, 65% to 85% seen once. General study results and limits: Scientists sampled the repertoires only once the peak T cell response had passed. Clonal diversity was possibly underestimated, and the donors were mostly white British, with more females. An increase in Spike-specific TCR breadth and depth was observed after two AZD1222 doses.

The input for sequencing was peripheral blood, taken on day 0 of AZD1222 vaccination. V and J are TRBV7-2 and TRBJ2-3; 7 bases match TRBD2. The TCR sequence derives from an adult in good health. The CDR3 DNA sequence: TGTGCCAGCAGCTTAGGGGGGGGGTCAGGAGATACGCAGTATTTT. Its protein product is CASSLGGGSGDTQYF.